These 10 T cell receptor beta chains were sequenced from one sample in a study of cytomegalovirus exposure and HLA in healthy donors. Primers included in the PCR were 60 Vbeta and 13 Jbeta primers. Only in-frame clones appear in the TCRdb table, and some are missing; sequencing was by immunoSEQ multiplex PCR. The table includes 250,000 to 350,000 clones, around 86% detected once. The sequenced material came from PBMCs. These receptor sequences come from a man aged 35 to 55 in good health and CMV-seropositive.

Turning to this clone: The germline gene is not matched at one end of the junction; a read error may be the cause. J is TRBJ2-4 and V is TRBV7-9; 11 bases are shared with TRBD2. The CDR3 contains 19 residues. CDR1 is SEHNR, CDR2 FQNEAQ, per germline (reference sequence). This chain's CDR3 is CSSSFSGRDPGLAKNIQYF. The CDR3 nucleotides read TGTTCCAGCAGCTTTAGCGGGAGGGACCCAGGGTTAGCCAAAAACATTCAGTACTTC.

The chain joins TRBV15 to TRBJ2-5; TRBD2 matches 7 bases. J gave up 1 base and V 1 base, and 3 bases lay outside the gene matches. The CDR3 consists of 15 residues. CDR1 and CDR2 from the germline V gene are LNHNV and YYDKDF (reference sequence). CDR3 loop: CATSRGGRAQETQYF. The CDR3 coding sequence is TGTGCCACCAGCAGAGGTGGGAGGGCCCAAGAGACCCAGTACTTC.

CDR3: CASSPGKGAKNIQYF. CDR3 in DNA: TGTGCCAGCAGCCCGGGGAAGGGAGCCAAAAACATTCAGTACTTC. This chain connects TRBV7-2 to TRBJ2-4; the D gene is possibly TRBD2 (5 bases). The CDR3 totals 15 residues. With 5 bases removed from V and 0 bases from J, the gap between germline ends came to 11 bases. Germline-derived CDR1 and CDR2 are SGHTA and FQGNSA.

The J gene is TRBJ1-3, the V gene TRBV28; the D is unclear. This CDR3 contains 16 residues. Trimming stripped 1 base from V and 5 bases from J, with 15 bases between. In germline, CDR1 is MDHEN, CDR2 SYDVKM. CDR3 in DNA: TGTGCCAGCAGTTTATACTCAGAACCCGGGAGAAACACCATATATTTT. Its translation: CASSLYSEPGRNTIYF.

The chain is built from TRBV5-8 and TRBJ2-1; 10 nucleotides align to TRBD1. This CDR3 comprises 15 residues. CDR1 SGHTS and CDR2 YDEGEE come from the germline V gene. With 4 bases clipped from V and 3 bases from J, the junction kept 4 bases outside the gene matches. The CDR3 DNA reads as TGTGCCAGCAGCCGGACAGGGGGAATCTACAATGAGCAGTTCTTC. Translation: CASSRTGGIYNEQFF.

The V gene is TRBV15, the J gene TRBJ2-7, with 8 bases aligning to TRBD1. The CDR3 spans 16 residues. Unmatched junction bases numbered 4, after V lost 0 bases and J lost 0 bases. Germline V lookup: CDR1 LNHNV, CDR2 YYDKDF (reference sequence). CDR3 sequence reads: CATSRDVTGGSYEQYF. The CDR3 DNA reads TGTGCCACCAGCAGAGACGTCACAGGGGGCTCCTACGAGCAGTACTTC. The variable domain in full, with the rest retrieved from reference TRBV15 and TRBJ2-7, is DAMVIQNPRYQVTQFGKPVTLSCSQTLNHNVMYWYQQKSSQAPKLLFHYYDKDFNNEADTPDNFQSRRPNTSFCFLDIRSPGLGDTAMYLCATSRDVTGGSYEQYFGPGTRLTVT.

The V call is TRBV5-1, the J call TRBJ2-3; 7 bases line up with TRBD2. The V gene's germline CDR1 is SGHRS and CDR2 YFSETQ. J gave up 0 bases and V 0 bases, and 4 bases lay outside the gene matches. The CDR3 is made up of 16 amino acids. The CDR3 nucleotides are TGCGCCAGCAGCTTGGAAGTTAGCGGGAGCACAGATACGCAGTATTTT. It is translated as CASSLEVSGSTDTQYF. Complete variable domain (other parts from reference TRBV5-1 and TRBJ2-3): KAGVTQTPRYLIKTRGQQVTLSCSPISGHRSVSWYQQTPGQGLQFLFEYFSETQRNKGNFPGRFSGRQFSNSRSEMNVSTLELGDSALYLCASSLEVSGSTDTQYFGPGTRLTVL.

This sequence joins TRBV7-2 and TRBJ2-1, with D perhaps matching TRBD1 (6 bases). The CDR3 is 15 residues long. Trimming left V 5 bases short and J 12 bases short, with 23 bases between. Germline-derived CDR1 and CDR2 are SGHTA and FQGNSA. The CDR3 loop is CASSPSPLQGMRQFF. The CDR3 coding sequence is TGTGCCAGCAGCCCTAGCCCCCTACAGGGAATGAGGCAGTTCTTC.

The rearrangement uses TRBV6-5 and TRBJ2-6; a possible D gene is TRBD1 (5 bases). Per germline, CDR1 MNHEY and CDR2 SVGAGI. This CDR3 spans 15 amino acids. The V gene lost 6 bases and the J gene lost 1 base, with 10 bases spanning the gap. The CDR3 nucleotides read TGTGCCAGCAGGCTACAGGATTCTGGGGCCAACGTCCTGACTTTC. Amino acid sequence: CASRLQDSGANVLTF.

This chain links TRBV5-6 with TRBJ1-1, with a possible D match to TRBD1 (6 bases). V lost 5 bases to trimming and J lost 5 bases, with 13 bases between them. Germline assignment: CDR1 SGHDT and CDR2 YYEEEE. The length of the CDR3 is 13 residues. The CDR3 sequence: CASSLGAVTEAFF. The CDR3 nucleotides are TGTGCCAGCAGTCTGGGGGCTGTTACTGAAGCTTTCTTT. Full variable domain (missing parts from reference TRBV5-6 and TRBJ1-1): DAGVTQSPTHLIKTRGQQVTLRCSPKSGHDTVSWYQQALGQGPQFIFQYYEEEERQRGNFPDRFSGHQFPNYSSELNVNALLLGDSALYLCASSLGAVTEAFFGQGTRLTVV.